This TCR beta chain was observed in a study of tumor-infiltrating lymphocytes in primary liver carcinoma. From around 500 ng of total RNA, TCR beta-specific cDNA was reverse-transcribed using a constant-region primer. Three nested multiplex PCR rounds, a slightly modified ARM-PCR method, built the TCR beta libraries. TRBV1-TRBV30 forward primers and a C-beta reverse primer were used in the first two PCR rounds, which each ran for about 9 cycles. TCRdb called the multiplex PCR reads again in MiXCR, with one record for every CDR3 protein. The sample records tens of thousands of distinct CDR3 sequences, 55% to 75% being singletons. This clonotype is labeled large. V lost 2 bases, J lost 7 bases, and 1 base stayed unmatched. The germline V gene encodes CDR1 SGHAT and CDR2 FQNNGV. This CDR3 is 14 amino acids long. From unsorted bulk tissue weighing roughly 18-31 mg, DNA and RNA were co-extracted.

The TCR was taken from a man aged 35-49 years with primary liver carcinoma and hepatitis B virus infection. The V gene is TRBV11-2, the J gene TRBJ1-6; TRBD1 agrees at 8 bases. Material for sequencing was liver tumor tissue from sampling region 5. Subset indicated: tumor region T5, tumor centre. CDR3 protein: CASSLQGANSPLHF. CDR3 nucleotides: TGTGCCAGCAGCTTACAGGGGGCGAATTCACCCCTCCACTTT. The full variable domain, completed using reference TRBV11-2 and TRBJ1-6, is EAGVAQSPRYKIIEKRQSVAFWCNPISGHATLYWYQQILGQGPKLLIQFQNNGVVDDSQLPKDRFSAERLKGVDSTLKIQPAKLEDSAVYLCASSLQGANSPLHFGNGTRLTVT.